The clone carrying this T cell receptor beta chain was counted only a few times. The antigen is not known. Autoimmune disease history or systemic immunosuppression disqualified patients. Repertoires were generated with immunoSEQ multiplex PCR, while TCRdb's copy carries only in-frame clones and drops some. The sample has 73,000 or so clones; 80% to 95% are singletons. The V and J ends lost 1 base and 1 base respectively, with 11 bases between them. CDR3 size: 15 residues. Germline-derived CDR1 and CDR2 are SGHRS and YFSETQ. This specimen belongs to a study of OX40 agonist ivuxolimab in advanced cancers. Whole-study context: At just under 85% male, the cohort had a mean age of about 60 years, ranging from roughly 23 to 80.

Study-level findings and limits: Certain nonresponders likewise exhibited a low normalized T-cell clonal expansion.

The source of this sequence is an adult with an advanced solid tumor such as melanoma, head and neck, liver or kidney cancer. The rearrangement links TRBV5-1 to TRBJ1-1, with a possible D match to TRBD1 (6 bases). This specimen was CD4+ or CD8+ T cells sorted from blood, taken in a trial of the OX40 agonist ivuxolimab. CDR3 residues: CASSLSGQPNTEAFF. In DNA, the CDR3 is TGCGCCAGCAGCTTGAGTGGACAGCCGAACACTGAAGCTTTCTTT.